What follows describes a single T cell receptor (beta chain). This entry belongs to a study of blood T cell repertoires in COVID-19. Overall study: Donors in the United States, Italy and Spain gave samples during acute or convalescent COVID-19.

Per the original data handling: Reference gene primers were amplified, and this amplification served to estimate nucleated cell counts. Here immunoSEQ multiplex PCR was the method, and the copy in TCRdb shows in-frame clones only, minus some. V, J and clone size are taken as reported in that table, and D and trimming were inferred from the DNA itself. This table holds 200,000 to 250,000 clones, roughly four fifths found once. The sequence came from a man in his forties who had recovered from COVID-19. Sequenced sample: PBMCs or T cells enriched from blood (not recorded which).

CDR3 DNA: TGCGCCAGCGCCGAAAGACCGGGACAGGTGAAAACGATGAAAAGCACAGATACGCAGTATTTT. Translated, it gives CASAERPGQVKTMKSTDTQYF. This chain uses TRBV5-1 with TRBJ2-3, with 8 bases lining up with TRBD1. This CDR3 is built from 21 residues. With 7 bases clipped from V and 0 bases from J, the junction kept 25 bases outside the gene matches. Germline CDR1 and CDR2: SGHRS and YFSETQ. The variable domain in full, completed from reference TRBV5-1 and TRBJ2-3, reads KAGVTQTPRYLIKTRGQQVTLSCSPISGHRSVSWYQQTPGQGLQFLFEYFSETQRNKGNFPGRFSGRQFSNSRSEMNVSTLELGDSALYLCASAERPGQVKTMKSTDTQYFGPGTRLTVL.